This T cell receptor (beta chain) was observed in a study of blood T cell repertoires in COVID-19. Study-wide context: Acute-phase and convalescent COVID-19 samples originated in the United States, Italy and Spain.

In assigning cohorts, the study relied on participant-reported clinical history. Donors in Cohort 3 who had recovered were those with two negative PCRs, healthcare professional clearance, or resolution of their symptoms. The J segment lost 6 bases and the V segment lost 4 bases, leaving 6 bases of the junction unmatched. The CDR3 loop spans 12 amino acids. CDR1 and CDR2 from the germline V gene are GTSNPN and SVGIG (reference sequence). In the source study's methods: Scientists estimated how many nucleated cells there were by amplifying reference gene primers. The assay was immunoSEQ multiplex PCR, and TCRdb's table has in-frame clones only and misses some. V and J calls and clone size are copied from that table; D and trimming were computed from the DNA. Of approximately 200,000 clones listed, around 87% are singletons.

Sequences were obtained from PBMCs or T cells enriched from blood (not recorded which). This sequence originates from a woman aged 25-40 years who had recovered from COVID-19. The chain is built from TRBV30 and TRBJ2-7; TRBD1 aligns across 7 bases. The CDR3 protein is CAWTQNRGEQYF. CDR3 DNA sequence: TGTGCCTGGACCCAGAACAGGGGCGAGCAGTACTTC.